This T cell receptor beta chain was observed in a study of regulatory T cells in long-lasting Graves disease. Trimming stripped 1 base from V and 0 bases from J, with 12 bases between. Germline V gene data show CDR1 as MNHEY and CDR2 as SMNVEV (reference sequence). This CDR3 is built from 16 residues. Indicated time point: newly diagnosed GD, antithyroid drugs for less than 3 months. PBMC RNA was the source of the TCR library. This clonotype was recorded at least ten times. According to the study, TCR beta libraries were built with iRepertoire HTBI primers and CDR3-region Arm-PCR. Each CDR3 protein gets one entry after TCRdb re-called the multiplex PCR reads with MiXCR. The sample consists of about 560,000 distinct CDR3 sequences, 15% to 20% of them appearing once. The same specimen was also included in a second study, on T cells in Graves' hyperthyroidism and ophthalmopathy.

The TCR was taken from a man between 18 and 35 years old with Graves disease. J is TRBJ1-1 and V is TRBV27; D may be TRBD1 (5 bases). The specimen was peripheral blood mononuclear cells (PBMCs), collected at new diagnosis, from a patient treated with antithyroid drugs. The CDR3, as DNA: TGTGCCAGCAGTTTATACGCCAGGGCAATGAACACTGAAGCTTTCTTT. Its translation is CASSLYARAMNTEAFF.